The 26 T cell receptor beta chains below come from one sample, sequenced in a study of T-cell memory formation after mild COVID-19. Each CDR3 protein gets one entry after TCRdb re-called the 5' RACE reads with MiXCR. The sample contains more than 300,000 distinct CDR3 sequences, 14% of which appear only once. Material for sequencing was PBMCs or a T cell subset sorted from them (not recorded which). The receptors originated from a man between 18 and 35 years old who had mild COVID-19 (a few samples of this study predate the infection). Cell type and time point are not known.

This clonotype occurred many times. CDR3 protein: CASGQDNYGYTF. CDR3 nucleotides: TGCGCCAGCGGACAGGATAACTATGGCTACACCTTC. This chain connects TRBV5-1 to TRBJ1-2, with TRBD1 identical over 7 bases. V shed 7 bases, J shed 1 base, and the junction held 1 base outside the gene matches. The CDR3 length is 12 residues. Germline V gene data show CDR1 as SGHRS and CDR2 as YFSETQ.

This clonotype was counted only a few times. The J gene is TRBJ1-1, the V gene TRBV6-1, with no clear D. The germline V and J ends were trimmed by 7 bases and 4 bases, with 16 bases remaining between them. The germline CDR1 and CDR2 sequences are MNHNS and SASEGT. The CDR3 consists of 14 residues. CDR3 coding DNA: TGTGCCAGCACCTCAGCCCTGTTGGGCACTGAAGCTTTCTTT. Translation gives CASTSALLGTEAFF.

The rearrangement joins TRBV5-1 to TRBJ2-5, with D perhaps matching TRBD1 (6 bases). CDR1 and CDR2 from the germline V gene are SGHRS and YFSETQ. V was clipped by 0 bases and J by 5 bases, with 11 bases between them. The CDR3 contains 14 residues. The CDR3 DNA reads TGCGCCAGCAGCTTGGATCCAGGGGATGAGACCCAGTACTTC. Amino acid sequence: CASSLDPGDETQYF.

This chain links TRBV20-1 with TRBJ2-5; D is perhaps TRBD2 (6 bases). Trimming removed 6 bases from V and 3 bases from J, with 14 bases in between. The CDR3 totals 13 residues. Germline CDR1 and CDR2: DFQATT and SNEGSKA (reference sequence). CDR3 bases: TGCAGTGCCTCGTTCGCGGGGAAAGAGACCCAGTACTTC. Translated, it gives CSASFAGKETQYF.

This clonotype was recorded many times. The CDR3 protein is CASIGDSLGEQYF. CDR3 bases: TGTGCCAGCATCGGGGACAGCCTAGGCGAGCAGTACTTC. V is TRBV7-9 and J is TRBJ2-7; TRBD1 agrees at 7 bases. V dropped 7 bases and J dropped 6; count of bases not matched to a gene: 9. The CDR3 sequence is 13 residues long. Per the germline V gene, CDR1 is SEHNR and CDR2 is FQNEAQ (reference sequence). Supplemented by reference TRBV7-9 and TRBJ2-7, the full variable domain reads DTGVSQNPRHKITKRGQNVTFRCDPISEHNRLYWYRQTLGQGPEFLTYFQNEAQLEKSRLLSDRFSAERPKGSFSTLEIQRTEQGDSAMYLCASIGDSLGEQYFGPGTRLTVT.

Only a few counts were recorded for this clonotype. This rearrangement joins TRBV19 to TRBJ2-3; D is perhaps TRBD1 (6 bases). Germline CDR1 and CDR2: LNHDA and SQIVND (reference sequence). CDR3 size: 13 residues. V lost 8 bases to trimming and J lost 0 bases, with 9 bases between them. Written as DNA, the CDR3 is TGTGCCAGTTTACAGGGTAGCACAGATACGCAGTATTTT. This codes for CASLQGSTDTQYF. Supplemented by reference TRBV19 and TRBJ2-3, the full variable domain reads DGGITQSPKYLFRKEGQNVTLSCEQNLNHDAMYWYRQDPGQGLRLIYYSQIVNDFQKGDIAEGYSVSREKKESFPLTVTSAQKNPTAFYLCASLQGSTDTQYFGPGTRLTVL.

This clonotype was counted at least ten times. CDR3 region: CASSLLAGASTDTQYF. CDR3 DNA: TGTGCCAGCAGCTTATTAGCGGGGGCTAGCACAGATACGCAGTATTTT. This rearrangement joins TRBV7-9 to TRBJ2-3; 9 positions match TRBD2. Germline-derived CDR1 and CDR2 are SEHNR and FQNEAQ (reference sequence). Trimming at V came to 2 bases and at J to 0 bases, leaving 3 bases not matched to a gene. This CDR3 has 16 amino acids.

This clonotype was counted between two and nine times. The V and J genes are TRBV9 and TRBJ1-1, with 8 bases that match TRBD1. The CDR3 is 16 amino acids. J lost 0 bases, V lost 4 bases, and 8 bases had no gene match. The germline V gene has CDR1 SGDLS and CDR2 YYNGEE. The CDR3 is CASSPRTGTMNTEAFF. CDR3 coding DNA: TGTGCCAGCAGCCCTCGGACAGGGACAATGAACACTGAAGCTTTCTTT.

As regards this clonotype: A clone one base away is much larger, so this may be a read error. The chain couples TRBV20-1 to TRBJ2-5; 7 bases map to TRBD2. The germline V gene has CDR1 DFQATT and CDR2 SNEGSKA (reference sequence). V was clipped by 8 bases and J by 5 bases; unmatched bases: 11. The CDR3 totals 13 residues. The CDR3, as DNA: TGCAGTTCCGTGGGGAGGGTATGGGAGACCCAGTACTTC. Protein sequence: CSSVGRVWETQYF.

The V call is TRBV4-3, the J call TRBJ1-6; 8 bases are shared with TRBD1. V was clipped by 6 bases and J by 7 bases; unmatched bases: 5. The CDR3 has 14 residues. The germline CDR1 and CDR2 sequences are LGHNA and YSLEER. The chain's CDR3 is CASSRTGRNSPLHF. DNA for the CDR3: TGCGCCAGCAGTAGGACAGGGAGAAATTCACCCCTCCACTTT.

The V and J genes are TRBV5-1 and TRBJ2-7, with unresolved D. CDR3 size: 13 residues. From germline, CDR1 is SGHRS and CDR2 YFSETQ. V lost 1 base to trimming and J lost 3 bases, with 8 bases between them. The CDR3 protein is CASSLSGFYEQYF. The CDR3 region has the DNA TGCGCCAGCAGCTTGTCCGGTTTCTACGAGCAGTACTTC. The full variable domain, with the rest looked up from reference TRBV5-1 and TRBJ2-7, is KAGVTQTPRYLIKTRGQQVTLSCSPISGHRSVSWYQQTPGQGLQFLFEYFSETQRNKGNFPGRFSGRQFSNSRSEMNVSTLELGDSALYLCASSLSGFYEQYFGPGTRLTVT.

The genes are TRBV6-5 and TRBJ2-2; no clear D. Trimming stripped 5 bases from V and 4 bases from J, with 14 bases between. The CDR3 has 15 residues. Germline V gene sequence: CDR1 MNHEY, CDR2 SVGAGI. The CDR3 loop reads CASSPVWAGTGELFF. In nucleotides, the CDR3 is TGTGCCAGCAGTCCCGTCTGGGCCGGCACCGGGGAGCTGTTTTTT.

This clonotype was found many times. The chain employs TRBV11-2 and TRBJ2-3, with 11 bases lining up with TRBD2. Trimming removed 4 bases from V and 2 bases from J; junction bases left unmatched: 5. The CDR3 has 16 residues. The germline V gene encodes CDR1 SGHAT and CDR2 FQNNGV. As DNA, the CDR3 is TGTGCCAGCAGCTCGACTAGCGGGGCACCCACAGATACGCAGTATTTT. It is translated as CASSSTSGAPTDTQYF.

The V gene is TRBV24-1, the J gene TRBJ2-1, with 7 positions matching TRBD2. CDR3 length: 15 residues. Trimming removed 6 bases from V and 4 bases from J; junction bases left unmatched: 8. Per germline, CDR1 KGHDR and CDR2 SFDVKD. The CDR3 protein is CATSPWGGSYNEQFF. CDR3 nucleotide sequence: TGTGCCACCAGTCCCTGGGGGGGGTCGTACAATGAGCAGTTCTTC.

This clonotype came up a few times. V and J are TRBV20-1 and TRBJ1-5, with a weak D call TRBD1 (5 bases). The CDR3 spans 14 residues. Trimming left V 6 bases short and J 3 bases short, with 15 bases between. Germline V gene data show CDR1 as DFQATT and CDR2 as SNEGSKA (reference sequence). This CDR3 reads CSAEERTFNQPQHF. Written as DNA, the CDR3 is TGCAGTGCCGAGGAGCGGACATTCAATCAGCCCCAGCATTTT.

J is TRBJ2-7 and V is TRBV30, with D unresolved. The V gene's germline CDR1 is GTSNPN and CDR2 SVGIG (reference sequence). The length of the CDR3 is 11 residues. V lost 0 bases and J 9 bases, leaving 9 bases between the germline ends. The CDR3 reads CAWSVASVQYF. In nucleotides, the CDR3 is TGTGCCTGGAGTGTCGCCTCTGTGCAGTACTTC.

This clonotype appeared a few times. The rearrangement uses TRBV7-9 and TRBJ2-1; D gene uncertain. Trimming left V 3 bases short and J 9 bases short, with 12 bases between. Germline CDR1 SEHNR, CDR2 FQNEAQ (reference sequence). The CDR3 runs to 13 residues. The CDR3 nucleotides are TGTGCCAGCAGCTTTAAACTGCTTCGTGAGCAGTTCTTC. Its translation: CASSFKLLREQFF.

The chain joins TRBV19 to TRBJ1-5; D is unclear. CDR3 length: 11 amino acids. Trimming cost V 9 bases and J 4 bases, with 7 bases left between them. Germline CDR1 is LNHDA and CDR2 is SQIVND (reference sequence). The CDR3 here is CASKLNQPQHF. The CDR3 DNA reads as TGTGCCAGCAAGCTTAATCAGCCCCAGCATTTT.

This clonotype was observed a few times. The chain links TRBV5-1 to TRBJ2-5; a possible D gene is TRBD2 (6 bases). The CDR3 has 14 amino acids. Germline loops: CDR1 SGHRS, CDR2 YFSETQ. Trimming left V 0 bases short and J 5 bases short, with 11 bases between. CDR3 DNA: TGCGCCAGCAGCTTGGCCCCGGGGGTGGAGACCCAGTACTTC. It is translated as CASSLAPGVETQYF.

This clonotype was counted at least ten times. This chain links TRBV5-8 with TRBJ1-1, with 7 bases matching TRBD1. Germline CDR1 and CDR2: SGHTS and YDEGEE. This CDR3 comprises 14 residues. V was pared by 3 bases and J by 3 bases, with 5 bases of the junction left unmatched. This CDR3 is CASSSGGGDTEAFF. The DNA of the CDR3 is TGTGCCAGCAGCTCAGGGGGTGGGGACACTGAAGCTTTCTTT.

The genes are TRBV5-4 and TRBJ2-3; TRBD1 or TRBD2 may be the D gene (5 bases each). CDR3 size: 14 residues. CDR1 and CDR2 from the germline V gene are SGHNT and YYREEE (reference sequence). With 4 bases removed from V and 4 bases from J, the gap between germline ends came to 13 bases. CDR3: CASSPREFPDTQYF. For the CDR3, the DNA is TGTGCCAGCAGCCCCAGGGAGTTCCCAGATACGCAGTATTTT.

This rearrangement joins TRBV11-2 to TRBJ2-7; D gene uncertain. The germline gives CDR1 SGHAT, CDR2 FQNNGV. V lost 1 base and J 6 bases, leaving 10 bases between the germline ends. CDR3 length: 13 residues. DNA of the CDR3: TGTGCCAGCAGCTTAGCGGACCAAGGCGAGCAGTACGTC. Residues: CASSLADQGEQYV.

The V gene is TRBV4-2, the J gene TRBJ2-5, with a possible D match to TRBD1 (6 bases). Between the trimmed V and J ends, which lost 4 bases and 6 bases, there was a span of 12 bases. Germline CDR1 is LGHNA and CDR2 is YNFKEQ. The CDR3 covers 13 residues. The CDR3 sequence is CASSPPGQKTQYF. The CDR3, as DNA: TGTGCCAGCAGCCCCCCAGGACAGAAGACCCAGTACTTC.

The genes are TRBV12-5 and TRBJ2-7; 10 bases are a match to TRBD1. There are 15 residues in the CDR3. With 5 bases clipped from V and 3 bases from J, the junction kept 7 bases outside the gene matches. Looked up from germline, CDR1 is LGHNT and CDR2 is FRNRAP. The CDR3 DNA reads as TGTGCTAGTGGTACCGGACAGGGGGAGGTCTACGAGCAGTACTTC. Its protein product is CASGTGQGEVYEQYF.

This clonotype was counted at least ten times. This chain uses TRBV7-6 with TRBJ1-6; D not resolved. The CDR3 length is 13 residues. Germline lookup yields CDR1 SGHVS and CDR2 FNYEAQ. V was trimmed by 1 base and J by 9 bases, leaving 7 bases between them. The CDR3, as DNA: TGTGCCAGCAGCTTAGAATCGGGTTCACCCCTCCACTTT. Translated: CASSLESGSPLHF.

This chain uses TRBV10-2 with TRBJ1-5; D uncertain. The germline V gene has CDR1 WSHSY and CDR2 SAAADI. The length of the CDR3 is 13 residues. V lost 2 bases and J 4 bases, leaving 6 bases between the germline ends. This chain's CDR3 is CASSEGRNQPQHF. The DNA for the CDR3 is TGCGCCAGCAGTGAGGGCAGGAATCAGCCCCAGCATTTT.